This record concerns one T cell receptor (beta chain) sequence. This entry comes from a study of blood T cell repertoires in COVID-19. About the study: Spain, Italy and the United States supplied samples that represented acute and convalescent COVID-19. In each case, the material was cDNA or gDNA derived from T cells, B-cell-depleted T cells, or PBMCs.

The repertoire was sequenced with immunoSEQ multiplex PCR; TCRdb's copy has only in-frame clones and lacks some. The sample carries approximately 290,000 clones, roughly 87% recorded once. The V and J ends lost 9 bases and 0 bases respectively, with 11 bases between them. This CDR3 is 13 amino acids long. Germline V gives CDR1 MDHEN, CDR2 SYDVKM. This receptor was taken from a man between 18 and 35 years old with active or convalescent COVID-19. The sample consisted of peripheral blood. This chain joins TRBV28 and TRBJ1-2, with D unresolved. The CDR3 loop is CASYSNSNYGYTF. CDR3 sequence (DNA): TGTGCCAGTTACAGTAACTCTAACTATGGCTACACCTTC.